A selection of T cell receptor beta chains follows, all from one sample in a study of response to subunit inactivated influenza vaccine. TCRdb itself ran the RT-PCR reads through MiXCR, one entry per CDR3 protein. The top ten hold 10% to 15% of the sample, which has 500,000 or so distinct CDR3 sequences, around 9.9% seen once. Here the sequenced sample was PBMCs from blood, taken more than 35 days after vaccination. These receptors all come from a man aged 45-65 years who received an inactivated influenza vaccine. The CDR3 runs from the conserved cysteine through the conserved F or W.

v_call	j_call	cdr3_aa
TRBV9	TRBJ1-3	CASSPRLGSGNTIYF
TRBV20-1	TRBJ2-5	CSAYRGPIETQYF
TRBV7-3	TRBJ2-3	CASSLIPNTDTQYF
TRBV15	TRBJ2-5	CATSRTGRETQYF
TRBV6-4	TRBJ2-3	CASSDPPPGTSGRAPDTQYF
TRBV6-8	TRBJ2-4	CASSYPDRFAKNIQYF
TRBV10-3	TRBJ2-7	CAISELDRTYEQYF
TRBV5-5	TRBJ1-2	CASSSAELYGYTF
TRBV10-3	TRBJ1-2	CAISLAHGTGNYGYTF
TRBV12-3/TRBV12-4	TRBJ1-2	CASSPNRGHFGYTF
TRBV7-9	TRBJ2-1	CASSFGGFEQFF
TRBV9	TRBJ2-7	CASSEAGTSAYEQYF
TRBV10-3	TRBJ1-2	CAISEVRYGYTF
TRBV3-1	TRBJ2-1	CASSPTRTGGEQFF
TRBV7-9	TRBJ2-7	CASSLVLAGGLDEQYF
TRBV20-1	TRBJ2-1	CSASRGRVDNEQFF
TRBV12-3/TRBV12-4	TRBJ2-1	CASRETGANEQFF
TRBV29-1	TRBJ1-5	CSVAGTGDDQPQHF
TRBV29-1	TRBJ2-7	CSVERQGGGYEQYF
TRBV24-1	TRBJ2-1	CATSDFRYRGNEQFF
TRBV6-5	TRBJ1-2	CASSYSMSGVGYTF
TRBV6-1	TRBJ1-2	CASSPAGTVNYGYTF
TRBV9	TRBJ2-3	CASSAPLGGGTDTQYF
TRBV12-3/TRBV12-4	TRBJ2-1	CASSLPGLASYNEQFF
TRBV5-5	TRBJ1-1	CASRGQRSEAFF
TRBV5-1	TRBJ2-5	CASRGGPSQETQYF
TRBV4-1	TRBJ1-1	CASSQGTGATEAFF
TRBV5-1	TRBJ2-5	CASSLWRGPGGETQYF
TRBV6-1	TRBJ1-3	CASSEESSGSSGNTIYF
TRBV5-1	TRBJ2-3	CASRLAGDTDTQYF
TRBV6-1	TRBJ1-6	CASNDWALNSPLHF
TRBV24-1	TRBJ2-5	CATSDSQGFQETQYF
TRBV29-1	TRBJ2-7	CSVGTDAYEQYF
TRBV7-2	TRBJ2-2	CASSPTGKVLFF
TRBV7-9	TRBJ2-7	CASSLDAGGTSYEQYF
TRBV15	TRBJ2-7	CATSRGGTGHEQYF
TRBV12-3/TRBV12-4	TRBJ1-6	CASCSGSSYNSPLHF